The clone carrying this T cell receptor beta chain was recorded a few times. This entry is derived from a study of beta chain features in type 1 diabetes. Per the germline V gene, CDR1 is GTSNPN and CDR2 is SVGIG (reference sequence). V gave up 4 bases and J gave up 3 bases; unmatched junction bases: 20. This CDR3 spans 18 amino acids. The study reverse transcribed the entire isolated RNA, so it sequenced expressed TCRB transcripts. Produced via immunoSEQ multiplex PCR; TCRdb's table is partial and in-frame only. The data show around 500,000 clones, 30% seen once. The source is a man in his late teens or twenties in good health. Input material: naive CD4+ T cells from blood. This chain uses TRBV30 with TRBJ2-7; 8 nucleotides line up with TRBD2. The CDR3 nucleotides read TGTGCCTGGATGACCGGGACTAGACCGGGGATTCAGGGCTACGAGCAGTACTTC. Translated: CAWMTGTRPGIQGYEQYF.